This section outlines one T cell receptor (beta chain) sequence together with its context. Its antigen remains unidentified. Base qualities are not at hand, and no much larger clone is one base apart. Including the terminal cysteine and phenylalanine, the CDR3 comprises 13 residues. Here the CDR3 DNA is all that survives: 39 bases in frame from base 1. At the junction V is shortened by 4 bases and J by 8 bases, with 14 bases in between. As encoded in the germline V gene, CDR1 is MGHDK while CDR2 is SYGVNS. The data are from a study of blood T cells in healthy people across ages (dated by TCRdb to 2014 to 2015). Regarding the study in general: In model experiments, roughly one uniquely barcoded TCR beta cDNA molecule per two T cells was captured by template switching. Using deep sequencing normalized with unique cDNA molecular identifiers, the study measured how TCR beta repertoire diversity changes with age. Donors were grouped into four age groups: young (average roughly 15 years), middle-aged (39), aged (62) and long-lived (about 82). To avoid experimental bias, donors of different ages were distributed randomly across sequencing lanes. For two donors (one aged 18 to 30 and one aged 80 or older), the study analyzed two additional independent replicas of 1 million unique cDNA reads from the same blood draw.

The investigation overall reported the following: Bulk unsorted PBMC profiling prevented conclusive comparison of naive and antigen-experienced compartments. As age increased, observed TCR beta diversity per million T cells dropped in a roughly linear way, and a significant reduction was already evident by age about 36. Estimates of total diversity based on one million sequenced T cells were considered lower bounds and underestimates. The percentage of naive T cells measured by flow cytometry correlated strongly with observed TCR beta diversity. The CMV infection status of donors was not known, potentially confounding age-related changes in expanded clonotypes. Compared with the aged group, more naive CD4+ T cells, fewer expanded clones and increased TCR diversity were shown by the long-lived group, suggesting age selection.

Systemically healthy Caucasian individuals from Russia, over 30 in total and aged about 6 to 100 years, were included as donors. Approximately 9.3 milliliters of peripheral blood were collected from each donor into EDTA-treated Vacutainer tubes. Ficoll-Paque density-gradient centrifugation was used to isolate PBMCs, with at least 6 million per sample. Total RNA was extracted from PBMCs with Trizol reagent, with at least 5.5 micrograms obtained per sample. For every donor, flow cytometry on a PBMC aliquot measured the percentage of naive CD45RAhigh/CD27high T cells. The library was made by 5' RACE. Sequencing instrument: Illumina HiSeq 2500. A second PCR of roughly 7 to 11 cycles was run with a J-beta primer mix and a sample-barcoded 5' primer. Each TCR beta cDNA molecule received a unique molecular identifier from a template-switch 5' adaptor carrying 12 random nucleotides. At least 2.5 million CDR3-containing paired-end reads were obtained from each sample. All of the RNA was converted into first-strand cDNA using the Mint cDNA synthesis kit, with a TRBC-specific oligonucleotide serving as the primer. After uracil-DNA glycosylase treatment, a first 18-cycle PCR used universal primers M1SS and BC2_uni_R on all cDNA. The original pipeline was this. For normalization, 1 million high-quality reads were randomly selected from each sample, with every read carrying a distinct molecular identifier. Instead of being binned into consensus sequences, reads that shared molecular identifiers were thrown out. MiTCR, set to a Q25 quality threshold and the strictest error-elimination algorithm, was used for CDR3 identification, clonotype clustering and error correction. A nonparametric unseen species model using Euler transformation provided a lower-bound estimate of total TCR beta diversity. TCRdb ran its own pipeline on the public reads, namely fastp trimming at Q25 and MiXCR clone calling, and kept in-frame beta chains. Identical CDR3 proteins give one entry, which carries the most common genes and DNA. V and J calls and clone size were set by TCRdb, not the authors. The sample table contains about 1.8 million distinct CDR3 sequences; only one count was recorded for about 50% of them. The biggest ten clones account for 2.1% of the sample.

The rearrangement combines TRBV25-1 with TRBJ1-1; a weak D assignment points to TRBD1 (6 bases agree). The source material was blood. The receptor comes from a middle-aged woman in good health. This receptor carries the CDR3 CASSATDSPEAFF. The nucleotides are TGTGCCAGCAGTGCAACGGACAGCCCGGAAGCTTTCTTT.